A single sample gave rise to the 6 T cell receptor beta chains below, sequenced in a study of cytomegalovirus exposure and HLA in healthy donors. TCRdb's table, derived via immunoSEQ multiplex PCR, lists solely in-frame clones and lacks some. The top ten hold roughly 7.5% of the sample, which has 150,000 to 200,000 clones, over 65% seen once. The sample consisted of PBMCs. These receptors were obtained from a man aged 18 to 30 in good health and CMV-seropositive.

This chain connects TRBV7-9 to TRBJ2-5, with no clear D. The CDR3 runs 14 residues. Trimming pared 4 bases from V and 5 bases from J, leaving 14 bases between. Germline V lookup: CDR1 SEHNR, CDR2 FQNEAQ (reference sequence). This CDR3 is CASSSDGGVETQYF. For the CDR3, the DNA is TGTGCCAGCAGCTCCGACGGCGGAGTGGAGACCCAGTACTTC.

The chain uses TRBV19 and TRBJ2-7; 9 bases agree with TRBD1. Germline-derived CDR1 and CDR2 are LNHDA and SQIVND (reference sequence). The ends lost 8 bases at V and 6 bases at J; junction bases unmatched: 8. This CDR3 comprises 13 residues. DNA of the CDR3: TGTGCCAGTGGGGGACAGGGATATGGCGAGCAGTACTTC. Its translation: CASGGQGYGEQYF.

V and J are TRBV27 and TRBJ2-2, with D perhaps TRBD1 (6 bases). From germline, CDR1 is MNHEY and CDR2 SMNVEV (reference sequence). The CDR3 spans 14 residues. Trimming pared 5 bases from V and 4 bases from J, leaving 11 bases between. The CDR3 sequence: CASSESRGTGELFF. Here the CDR3 DNA reads TGTGCCAGCAGTGAAAGCAGGGGCACCGGGGAGCTGTTTTTT.

The chain combines TRBV7-2 with TRBJ2-7, with 9 nucleotides matching TRBD2. V was pared by 3 bases and J by 2 bases, with 5 bases of the junction left unmatched. The CDR3 runs 15 residues. Per germline, CDR1 SGHTA and CDR2 FQGNSA. The CDR3 DNA follows: TGTGCCAGCAGCTTTTTGTCTAGCGGGGCCTACGAGCAGTACTTC. It yields the protein CASSFLSSGAYEQYF. Full variable domain (outside the CDR3, taken from reference TRBV7-2 and TRBJ2-7): GAGVSQSPSNKVTEKGKDVELRCDPISGHTALYWYRQSLGQGLEFLIYFQGNSAPDKSGLPSDRFSAERTGGSVSTLTIQRTQQEDSAVYLCASSFLSSGAYEQYFGPGTRLTVT.

V gene TRBV2 combines with J gene TRBJ1-1; D unclear. Germline V gene lookup returns CDR1 SNHLY and CDR2 FYNNEI. Deletions cut 5 bases from V and 7 bases from J, with 11 bases between. CDR3 length: 12 residues. The CDR3 coding sequence is TGTGCCAGCAGTAATTACAGACGTGAAGCTTTCTTT. Translating it yields CASSNYRREAFF.

The chain has TRBV6-4 and TRBJ2-1; weak D call: TRBD2 (6 bases). V was trimmed by 4 bases and J by 2 bases, leaving 18 bases between them. The CDR3 is 17 amino acids. CDR1 and CDR2 (germline): MRHNA, SNTAGT. CDR3 protein: CASSVQPQRRAYNEQFF. The CDR3 DNA is TGTGCCAGCAGTGTCCAACCTCAGCGGAGGGCCTACAATGAGCAGTTCTTC.